The 32 T cell receptor beta chains in this list originate from one sample, sequenced in a study of blood T cell repertoires in COVID-19. Only in-frame clones appear in the TCRdb table, and some are missing; sequencing was by immunoSEQ multiplex PCR. The sample records some 240,000 clones, approximately 85% being singletons. Sequencing was done on a sample of peripheral blood. These receptors were obtained from a woman aged 70-85 years with COVID-19, enrolled during active disease.

V and J are TRBV11-2 and TRBJ1-1; TRBD1 matches 8 bases. Germline loops: CDR1 SGHAT, CDR2 FQNNGV. V gave up 4 bases and J gave up 5 bases; unmatched junction bases: 9. The CDR3 totals 15 residues. CDR3 DNA sequence: TGTGCCAGCAGCTCCTTGGACAGGGTAGGAACTGAAGCTTTCTTT. Residues: CASSSLDRVGTEAFF.

The rearrangement links TRBV6-4 to TRBJ2-2; TRBD2 matches at 10 bases. After removal of 8 bases from V and 6 bases from J, the junction contained 6 bases not matched to a gene. Germline assignment: CDR1 MRHNA and CDR2 SNTAGT. CDR3 length: 14 amino acids. The chain's CDR3 is CASGLLAGSGELFF. CDR3 nucleotides: TGTGCCAGCGGCTTACTAGCGGGATCCGGGGAGCTGTTTTTT.

This clone was detected once. The rearrangement joins TRBV19 to TRBJ2-1; 10 bases agree with TRBD1. V lost 3 bases to trimming and J lost 3 bases; unmatched junction nucleotides: 5. The length of the CDR3 is 16 residues. Germline lookup yields CDR1 LNHDA and CDR2 SQIVND (reference sequence). CDR3 nucleotides: TGTGCCAGTAGTATGTTCGACAGGGGGCTCTACAATGAGCAGTTCTTC. This sequence encodes CASSMFDRGLYNEQFF.

The chain has TRBV30 and TRBJ1-1, with D perhaps TRBD1 (6 bases). The CDR3 is 13 residues long. The germline gives CDR1 GTSNPN, CDR2 SVGIG (reference sequence). V lost 5 bases and J lost 2, with 12 bases in between. The CDR3 bases are TGTGCCTGGGGTACAGGGCCCAACACTGAAGCTTTCTTT. This sequence encodes CAWGTGPNTEAFF.

The CDR3 DNA follows: TGTGCCAGCAGCCAACATAGCTCAGATACGCAGTATTTT. Protein product: CASSQHSSDTQYF. J is TRBJ2-3 and V is TRBV3-1 (or the pseudogene TRBV3-2); D unclear. This CDR3 contains 13 residues. Trimming removed 2 bases from V and 4 bases from J, with 7 bases in between. The germline CDR1 and CDR2 sequences are LGHDT and YNNKEL (reference sequence).

This clone was seen once. CDR3 coding DNA: TGTGCCTGGAGTGTACGGAGGCGAGAGCAGTACTTC. Translated: CAWSVRRREQYF. The chain has TRBV30 and TRBJ2-7, with D maybe TRBD2 (5 bases). Germline-derived CDR1 and CDR2 are GTSNPN and SVGIG (reference sequence). V was pared by 0 bases and J by 7 bases, with 10 bases between. The CDR3 is 12 amino acids.

The J gene is TRBJ1-1, the V gene TRBV30; D is unresolved. From germline, CDR1 is GTSNPN and CDR2 SVGIG (reference sequence). This CDR3 region has 13 residues. V gave up 3 bases and J gave up 0 bases, with 8 bases separating them. DNA for the CDR3: TGTGCCTGGAGAACACCCATGAACACTGAAGCTTTCTTT. This gives the protein CAWRTPMNTEAFF.

V is TRBV6-5 and J is TRBJ1-2, with TRBD1 identical over 7 bases. CDR1 is MNHEY, CDR2 SVGAGI, per germline. The CDR3 is 14 amino acids. V shed 2 bases and J 6 bases; nucleotides not matched to a gene: 6. The CDR3 here is CASSYGGGRNGYTF. CDR3 in DNA: TGTGCCAGCAGTTACGGAGGGGGCCGGAATGGCTACACCTTC.

The gene calls are TRBV28 and TRBJ1-2; 9 bases map to TRBD1. The germline V gene encodes CDR1 MDHEN and CDR2 SYDVKM. The CDR3 extends over 16 amino acids. V lost 5 bases and J lost 0; bases outside the gene matches: 7. The CDR3 nucleotides read TGTGCCAGCAGTATACCCGGGACAGGGACTAACTATGGCTACACCTTC. Protein: CASSIPGTGTNYGYTF.

This clone was detected once. The genes are TRBV19 and TRBJ2-7; D may be TRBD2 (6 bases). Germline V gene lookup returns CDR1 LNHDA and CDR2 SQIVND (reference sequence). The CDR3 is 13 amino acids. V lost 4 bases and J lost 5, with 12 bases in between. The CDR3 DNA sequence: TGTGCCAGTAGTACGACTAGTTTAGACGAGCAGTACTTC. Amino acid sequence: CASSTTSLDEQYF.

This chain links TRBV7-8 with TRBJ1-2; possible D gene TRBD1, 5 bases. From germline, CDR1 is SGHVS and CDR2 FQNEAQ. Trimming left V 6 bases short and J 0 bases short, with 14 bases between. This CDR3 is 15 amino acids long. The CDR3 is CASSPIRGSNYGYTF. Here the CDR3 DNA reads TGTGCCAGCAGTCCCATAAGGGGTTCTAACTATGGCTACACCTTC.

This clone was counted a single time. In DNA form, the CDR3 reads TGTGCCAGCAGCCGGACGGGACAGGGATTCTCCTACGAGCAGTACTTC. Translation gives CASSRTGQGFSYEQYF. The chain is built from TRBV7-2 and TRBJ2-7; 9 bases agree with TRBD1. CDR3 length: 16 amino acids. From germline, CDR1 is SGHTA and CDR2 FQGNSA. The junction had 8 bases not matched to a gene; V was cut back by 5 bases and J by 0 bases.

This chain links TRBV23-1 with TRBJ1-1; TRBD1 agrees at 9 bases. TRBV23-1 is assigned to the ORF class and has an uncertain function. Trimming removed 5 bases from V and 1 base from J; junction bases left unmatched: 8. This CDR3 has 16 amino acids. The CDR3 region has the DNA TGCGCCAGCAGTGAGAGGAGGGGACAGGGGAACACTGAAGCTTTCTTT. It yields the protein CASSERRGQGNTEAFF.

The rearrangement joins TRBV19 to TRBJ1-4; D may be TRBD1 (6 bases). The CDR3 runs 15 residues. Trimming removed 4 bases from V and 4 bases from J, with 13 bases in between. CDR1 and CDR2 (germline): LNHDA, SQIVND (reference sequence). The CDR3 DNA is TGTGCCAGTAGTAGCCCCAGGGGCAATAATGAAAAACTGTTTTTT. Translating it yields CASSSPRGNNEKLFF.

The chain carries TRBV6-2 or TRBV6-3 and TRBJ1-2; TRBD1 matches at 8 bases. CDR1 and CDR2 (germline): MNHEY, SVGEGT. With V trimmed by 2 bases and J by 3 bases, 20 bases remained unmatched. The CDR3 extends over 20 amino acids. In DNA form, the CDR3 reads TGTGCCAGCAGTTACCTGTCCCGGGACAGGAGTTCGAGTCGGGACTATGGCTACACCTTC. It yields the protein CASSYLSRDRSSSRDYGYTF.

This clone was counted only a few times. The CDR3 is CASSYFERGQDEQYF. CDR3 nucleotide sequence: TGTGCCAGCAGTTACTTTGAAAGGGGGCAGGACGAGCAGTACTTC. The rearrangement uses TRBV6-2 or TRBV6-3 and TRBJ2-7; 7 bases line up with TRBD1. Germline trimming cut 1 base from V and 5 bases from J; bases unmatched to any gene: 8. CDR3 length: 15 amino acids. The germline V gene has CDR1 MNHEY and CDR2 SVGEGT.

This CDR3 reads CASSLGPGSNQPQHF. CDR3 sequence (DNA): TGCGCCAGCAGCTTGGGTCCAGGATCCAATCAGCCCCAGCATTTT. The chain has TRBV5-1 and TRBJ1-5; D not resolved. This CDR3 is built from 15 residues. Between the trimmed V and J ends, which lost 0 bases and 3 bases, there was a span of 10 bases. Germline values: CDR1 SGHRS, CDR2 YFSETQ. The whole variable domain, filled in from reference TRBV5-1 and TRBJ1-5, reads KAGVTQTPRYLIKTRGQQVTLSCSPISGHRSVSWYQQTPGQGLQFLFEYFSETQRNKGNFPGRFSGRQFSNSRSEMNVSTLELGDSALYLCASSLGPGSNQPQHFGDGTRLSIL.

V gene TRBV2 combines with J gene TRBJ2-2; TRBD1 aligns across 11 bases. This CDR3 spans 16 amino acids. Per the germline V gene, CDR1 is SNHLY and CDR2 is FYNNEI. V shed 6 bases and J 7 bases; nucleotides not matched to a gene: 10. The CDR3 DNA is TGTGCCAGCAGATGGGGGACAGGGGGTTTAGGCGGGGAGCTGTTTTTT. Amino acids: CASRWGTGGLGGELFF.

The chain has TRBV6-4 and TRBJ2-1; the match to TRBD2 covers 9 bases. This CDR3 has 17 amino acids. J lost 7 bases, V lost 0 bases, and 10 bases had no gene match. Germline lookup yields CDR1 MRHNA and CDR2 SNTAGT. Here the CDR3 reads CASSDSAGGPFANEQFF. Here the CDR3 DNA reads TGTGCCAGCAGTGACTCTGCGGGAGGGCCTTTCGCGAATGAGCAGTTCTTC.

V gene TRBV5-1 combines with J gene TRBJ1-3; a possible D gene is TRBD1 (5 bases). This CDR3 spans 14 amino acids. V lost 2 bases and J 4 bases, leaving 10 bases between the germline ends. CDR1 and CDR2 (germline): SGHRS, YFSETQ. CDR3 coding DNA: TGCGCCAGCAGCTTCGACAGAGAAGGAAACACCATATATTTT. Its translation is CASSFDREGNTIYF.

The chain employs TRBV4-3 and TRBJ1-3; D may be TRBD1 (6 bases). The germline V gene encodes CDR1 LGHNA and CDR2 YSLEER. The CDR3 has 19 residues. The V end was cut by 0 bases, the J end by 1 base, with 19 bases between. This CDR3 is CASSQDAGARDVSGNTIYF. CDR3 nucleotides: TGCGCCAGCAGCCAAGACGCGGGGGCCAGGGACGTTTCTGGAAACACCATATATTTT.

This chain uses TRBV5-6 with TRBJ2-1; 10 bases fit TRBD1. CDR1 is SGHDT and CDR2 is YYEEEE in the germline V gene. The V segment lost 3 bases and the J segment 0 bases; nucleotides outside the gene matches: 12. The CDR3 length is 19 residues. The CDR3, as DNA: TGTGCCAGCAGCTCGCCGACAGGGGGCCTACATAGCTCCTACAATGAGCAGTTCTTC. Its protein is CASSSPTGGLHSSYNEQFF.

The V gene is TRBV19, the J gene TRBJ1-2; maybe TRBD1 (6 bases). With 3 bases removed from V and 4 bases from J, the gap between germline ends came to 18 bases. The V gene's germline CDR1 is LNHDA and CDR2 SQIVND (reference sequence). The CDR3 is 16 amino acids. The CDR3 DNA follows: TGTGCCAGTAGTATGCGAATAGGAGGACAGACCTATGGCTACACCTTC. Translated, it gives CASSMRIGGQTYGYTF.

The CDR3 DNA reads TGTGCCAGCAGCTTATCCGGGGAGAATAATTCACCCCTCCACTTT. Translating gives CASSLSGENNSPLHF. This sequence joins TRBV7-6 and TRBJ1-6; D gene uncertain. The CDR3 consists of 15 residues. The V end lost 2 bases, the J end lost 5 bases, and 10 bases lay between the germline ends. Germline V CDR1 and CDR2: SGHVS, FNYEAQ.

The chain employs TRBV5-1 and TRBJ2-1; D is undetermined. The V gene lost 2 bases and the J gene lost 7 bases, with 10 bases spanning the gap. CDR1 is SGHRS, CDR2 YFSETQ, per germline. The CDR3 covers 13 residues. The CDR3 bases are TGCGCCAGCAGCTTTCCGGGTGGGAATGAGCAGTTCTTC. Protein product: CASSFPGGNEQFF.

The rearrangement links TRBV3-1 (or the pseudogene TRBV3-2) to TRBJ2-7; weak D call: TRBD1 (5 bases). The germline CDR1 and CDR2 sequences are LGHDT and YNNKEL (reference sequence). This CDR3 has 16 residues. V lost 0 bases, J lost 0 bases, and 12 bases lay in between. As DNA, the CDR3 is TGTGCCAGCAGCCAAGACCTAGGGGCGAGCTCCTACGAGCAGTACTTC. Translated: CASSQDLGASSYEQYF.

The chain combines TRBV2 with TRBJ2-1; 8 bases line up with TRBD1. J gave up 8 bases and V 7 bases, and 16 bases lay outside the gene matches. Looked up from germline, CDR1 is SNHLY and CDR2 is FYNNEI. The CDR3 runs to 16 residues. The CDR3 region has the DNA TGTGCCAGCACCTCCCCCGGGACAGGCCCTTCGGATGAGCAGTTCTTC. Protein sequence: CASTSPGTGPSDEQFF. Looking up the rest from reference TRBV2 and TRBJ2-1 gives the full variable domain: EPEVTQTPSHQVTQMGQEVILRCVPISNHLYFYWYRQILGQKVEFLVSFYNNEISEKSEIFDDQFSVERPDGSNFTLKIRSTKLEDSAMYFCASTSPGTGPSDEQFFGPGTRLTVL.

The V call is TRBV7-3, the J call TRBJ2-1; 10 bases fit TRBD2. The germline V gene has CDR1 SGHTA and CDR2 FQGTGA. This CDR3 is built from 16 residues. V gave up 4 bases and J gave up 4 bases; unmatched junction bases: 7. CDR3 bases: TGTGCCAGCAGCTCACCGACTAGCGGGCCATACAATGAGCAGTTCTTC. As protein: CASSSPTSGPYNEQFF.

This chain uses TRBV10-3 with TRBJ1-2; a weak D match, TRBD1 (5 bases). V was trimmed by 6 bases and J by 3 bases, leaving 8 bases between them. Per germline, CDR1 ENHRY and CDR2 SYGVKD. The CDR3 is 12 residues long. The CDR3 nucleotides are TGTGCCATCAGCCCACAGGACTATGGCTACACCTTC. Protein product: CAISPQDYGYTF.

The J gene is TRBJ2-1, the V gene TRBV4-2, with 8 bases lining up with TRBD2. V trimming: 4 bases; J trimming: 8 bases; junction bases outside the gene matches: 13. The V gene's germline CDR1 is LGHNA and CDR2 YNFKEQ. The CDR3 extends over 16 amino acids. The CDR3 DNA sequence: TGTGCCAGCAGCCGAACCGGGACTAGTCTCCTGGATGAGCAGTTCTTC. Amino acids: CASSRTGTSLLDEQFF.

V is TRBV21-1 and J is TRBJ2-7; the table's D call of TRBD1 was not tested on the DNA. TRBV21-1 is described as a pseudogene. This CDR3 is built from 15 residues. The CDR3 DNA sequence: TGTGCCAGCAGCAGCCTGGACAGGGGGCGCTACGAGCAGTACTTC. As protein: CASSSLDRGRYEQYF.

The chain carries TRBV4-1 and TRBJ1-4, with D unresolved. V was cut by 0 bases and J by 8 bases, with 16 bases left in between. The germline CDR1 and CDR2 sequences are MGHRA and YSYEKL. The CDR3 is made up of 16 amino acids. CDR3 in amino acids: CASSQDWREVNEKLFF. CDR3 bases: TGCGCCAGCAGCCAAGATTGGAGGGAGGTAAACGAAAAACTGTTTTTT.